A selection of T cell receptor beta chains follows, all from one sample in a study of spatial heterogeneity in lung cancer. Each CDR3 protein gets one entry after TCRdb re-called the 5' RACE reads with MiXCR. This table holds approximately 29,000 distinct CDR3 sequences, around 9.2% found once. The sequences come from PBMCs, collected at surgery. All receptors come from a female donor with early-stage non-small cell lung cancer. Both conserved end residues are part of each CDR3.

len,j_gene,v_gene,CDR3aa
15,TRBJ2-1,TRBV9,CASSVGIAGYNEQFF
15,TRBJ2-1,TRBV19,CASSPGLAPYNEQFF
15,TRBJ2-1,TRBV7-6,CASSLVAGVLNEQFF
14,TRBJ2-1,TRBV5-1,CASSLAVGTAEQFF
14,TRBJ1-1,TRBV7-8,CASSPRTGNTEAFF
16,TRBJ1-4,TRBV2,CASSLLRQSGMEKLFF
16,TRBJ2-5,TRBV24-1,CATSDLIDRGPETQYF
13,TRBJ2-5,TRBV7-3,CASSRSGAETQYF
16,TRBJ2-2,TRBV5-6,CASSLVGGAGTGELFF
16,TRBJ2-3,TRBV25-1,CASSDGQIGGTDTQYF
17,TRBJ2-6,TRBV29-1,CSVAYWDRVTGANVLTF
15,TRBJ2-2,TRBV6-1,CASSDGQYPTGELFF
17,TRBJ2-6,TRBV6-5,CASSYRRLSSGANVLTF
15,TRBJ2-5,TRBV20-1,CSAGRSGTGQETQYF
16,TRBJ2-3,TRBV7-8,CASRSGRVVSTDTQYF
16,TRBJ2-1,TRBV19,CASSIGGRSPYNEQFF
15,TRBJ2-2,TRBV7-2,CASSPALIGTGELFF
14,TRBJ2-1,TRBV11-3,CASWASGMGNEQFF
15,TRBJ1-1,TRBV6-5,CASSYMRIPAGEAFF
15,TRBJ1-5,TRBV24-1,CATSDSREANQPQHF
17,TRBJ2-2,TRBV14,CASSPYSGNVPFGELFF
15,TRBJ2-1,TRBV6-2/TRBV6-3,CASRKRQAAYNEQFF
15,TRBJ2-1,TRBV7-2,CASSLGSGSVHEQFF
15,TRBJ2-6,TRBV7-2,CASRPQSSGANVLTF
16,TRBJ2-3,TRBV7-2,CASSLGAGGRTDTQYF
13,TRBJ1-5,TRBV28,CASGGQGNQPQHF
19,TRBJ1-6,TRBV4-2,CASSQDISRGSSYNSPLHF
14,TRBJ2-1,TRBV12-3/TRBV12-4,CASSRDRTFHEQFF
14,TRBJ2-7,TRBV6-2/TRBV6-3,CASRERASRYEQYF
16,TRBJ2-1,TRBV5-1,CASHLSPGTVLNEQFF
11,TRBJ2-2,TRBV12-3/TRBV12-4,CASSFGGELFF
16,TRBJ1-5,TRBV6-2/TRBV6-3,CASSPSYRPADQPQHF
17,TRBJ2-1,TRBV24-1,CATSAHSGGSSYNEQFF
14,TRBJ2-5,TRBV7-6,CASSFRASAETQYF
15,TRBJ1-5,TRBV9,CASSVGTGSNQPQHF
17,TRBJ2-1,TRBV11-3,CASSLPSGLAGDGEQFF
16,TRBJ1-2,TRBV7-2,CASSLVGAQVSYGYTF
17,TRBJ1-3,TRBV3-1,CASSQSAPGVSGNTIYF
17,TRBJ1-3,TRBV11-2,CASSLEFGSYSGNTIYF
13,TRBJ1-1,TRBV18,CASSRTDNTEAFF